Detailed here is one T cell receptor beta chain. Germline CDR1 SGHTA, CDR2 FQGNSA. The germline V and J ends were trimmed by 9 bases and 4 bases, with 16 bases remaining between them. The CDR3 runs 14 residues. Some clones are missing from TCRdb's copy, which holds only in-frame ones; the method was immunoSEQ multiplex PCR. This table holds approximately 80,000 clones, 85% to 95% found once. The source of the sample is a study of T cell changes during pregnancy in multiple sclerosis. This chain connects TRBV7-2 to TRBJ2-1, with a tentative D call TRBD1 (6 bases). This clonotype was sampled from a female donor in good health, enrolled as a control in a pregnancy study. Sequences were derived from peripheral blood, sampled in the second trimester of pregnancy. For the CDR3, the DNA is TGTGCCAGTGTTCCAGGGGCAGATTACAATGAGCAGTTCTTC. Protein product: CASVPGADYNEQFF.